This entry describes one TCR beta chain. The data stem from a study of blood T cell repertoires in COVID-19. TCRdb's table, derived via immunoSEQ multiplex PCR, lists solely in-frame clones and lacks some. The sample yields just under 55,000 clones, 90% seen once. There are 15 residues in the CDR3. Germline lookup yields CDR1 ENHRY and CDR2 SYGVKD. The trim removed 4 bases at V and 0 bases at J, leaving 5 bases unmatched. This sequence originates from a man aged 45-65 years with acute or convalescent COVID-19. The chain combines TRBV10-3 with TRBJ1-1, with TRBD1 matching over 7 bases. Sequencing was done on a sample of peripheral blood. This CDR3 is CAISGQGGMNTEAFF. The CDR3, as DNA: TGTGCCATCAGTGGACAGGGAGGTATGAACACTGAAGCTTTCTTT.